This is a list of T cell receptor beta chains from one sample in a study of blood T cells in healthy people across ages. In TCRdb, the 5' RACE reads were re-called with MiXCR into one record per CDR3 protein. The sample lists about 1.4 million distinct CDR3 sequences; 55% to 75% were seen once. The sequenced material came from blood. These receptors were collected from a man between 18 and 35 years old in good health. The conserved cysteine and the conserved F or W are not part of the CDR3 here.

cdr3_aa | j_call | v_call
SARDLGRREQY | TRBJ2-7 | TRBV20-1
ASSSGPGTANTEAF | TRBJ1-1 | TRBV5-1
ASSSGDRGRSAIY | TRBJ1-3 | TRBV6-5
ASGQGSGANVLT | TRBJ2-6 | TRBV5-1
ASSFRLAGGNNEQY | - | TRBV7-9
ASSLLGFGDTQY | TRBJ2-3 | TRBV3-1
ATSTTGEQY | TRBJ2-7 | TRBV15
ASSLEIDEVTGDTNVLT | TRBJ2-6 | TRBV11-2
ASSLGGQSDTQY | TRBJ2-3 | TRBV7-9
SVLQGGYEQY | TRBJ2-7 | TRBV29-1
SAGSYNSPLH | TRBJ1-6 | TRBV20-1
ASSFLSSPNTEAF | TRBJ1-1 | TRBV5-1
ASSHTILSGMNTEAF | TRBJ1-1 | TRBV7-9
ASSLGGRPTDTQY | TRBJ2-3 | TRBV5-1